The rows below give T cell receptor beta chains drawn from one sample of a study of response to subunit inactivated influenza vaccine. Each CDR3 protein gets one entry after TCRdb re-called the RT-PCR reads with MiXCR. Among some 500,000 distinct CDR3 sequences listed, roughly 13% were seen once. The specimen comprised PBMCs from blood, sampled about 6 weeks after vaccination. The receptors stem from a middle-aged man who received an inactivated influenza vaccine. Each CDR3 is given with its conserved first and last residue.

>TRBV9|TRBJ1-1
CASSVGLGNSEAFF
>TRBV27|TRBJ2-3
CASSLGSGRSLDTQYF
>TRBV20-1|TRBJ1-6
CSAPRDETYNSPLHF
>TRBV29-1|TRBJ2-7
CSVRTGYEQYF
>TRBV29-1|TRBJ2-1
CSVRLPGGWLDEQFF
>TRBV5-1|TRBJ2-5
CASSLDLSGGQETQYF
>TRBV20-1|TRBJ1-2
CSAREVGTGGYGYTF
>TRBV12-3/TRBV12-4|TRBJ2-5
CASETGKGEETQYF
>TRBV7-2|TRBJ1-2
CASSLDGHLYGYTF
>TRBV20-1|TRBJ2-1
CSALTGVEQFF
>TRBV6-2/TRBV6-3|TRBJ1-2
CASSYPGSYGYTF
>TRBV7-2|TRBJ2-2
CASSLAGRSTGELFF
>TRBV20-1|TRBJ2-3
CSALQGDTQYF
>TRBV29-1|TRBJ2-7
CSVRLVEDYEQYF
>TRBV30|TRBJ2-7
CAWTDSYEQYF
>TRBV7-2|TRBJ2-7
CASSLTGARAYEQYF
>TRBV6-1|TRBJ1-2
CASSTPGTGGYTF
>TRBV29-1|TRBJ1-2
CSVLPAGYYGYTF
>TRBV5-1|TRBJ2-2
CASSSGPGSQAGELFF
>TRBV6-1|TRBJ2-3
CASETSGLNPSTDTQYF
>TRBV4-3|TRBJ1-2
CASSQETGDRGYTF
>TRBV27|TRBJ1-1
CASTLNGQANTEAFF
>TRBV19|TRBJ2-4
CASTDRGRENIQYF
>TRBV20-1|TRBJ2-7
CSARSAERRTYEQYF
>TRBV12-3/TRBV12-4|TRBJ1-2
CASSSNRGDYGYTF
>TRBV20-1|TRBJ2-7
CSAGPDYEQYF
>TRBV7-2|TRBJ2-7
CASSHTGADEQYF
>TRBV10-2|TRBJ2-7
CASSERAGGNYEQYF